The present TCR beta chain was sequenced within a study of cytomegalovirus exposure and HLA in healthy donors. The CDR3 spans 16 residues. The V segment lost 9 bases and the J segment 0 bases; nucleotides outside the gene matches: 8. The germline gives CDR1 MDHEN, CDR2 SYDVKM. The method was immunoSEQ multiplex PCR; TCRdb's version includes in-frame clones alone and lacks a portion of them. The sample includes roughly 200,000 clones, about 81% of them seen just once. The sequence derives from a woman in her 30s in good health and CMV-seronegative. The sequenced sample consisted of PBMCs. The chain links TRBV28 to TRBJ1-6; 7 nucleotides align to TRBD1. CDR3 loop: CASRTGASSYNSPLHF. CDR3 nucleotides: TGTGCCAGTCGGACAGGAGCGAGCTCCTATAATTCACCCCTCCACTTT.